This TCR beta chain stems from a study of T cell repertoires in cytomegalovirus infection. As for the study in general: CMV infection together with matching HLA type was indicated by public TCR beta signatures.

The V gene's germline CDR1 is SEHNR and CDR2 FQNEAQ (reference sequence). This CDR3 has 15 residues. The ends were cut back, 5 bases at V and 2 bases at J, with 13 bases in the middle. TCRdb called the reads again in MiXCR, with one record for every CDR3 protein. The repertoire holds about 350,000 distinct CDR3 sequences, roughly a third seen once, with roughly 14% in the top ten. Of note for this clonotype: Its antigen remains unidentified.

Findings of the study overall: In two of eight donors, the top clonotype was HLA-C-restricted CMV-specific.

This sequence joins TRBV7-9 and TRBJ1-3; D might be TRBD1 (6 bases). The specimen was cultured PBMCs, collected from culture after CMV antigen stimulation. This TCR derives from a human donor in good health (CMV status not recorded). Some clones in this sample may be carry-over from other donors' samples. The CDR3 nucleotides read TGTGCCAGCAGCCTTTCAAACAGGGCTGGAAACACCATATATTTT. Residues: CASSLSNRAGNTIYF.